These 26 T cell receptor beta chains came from one sample sequenced in a study of human T cells and chemical hapten exposure. One entry per CDR3 protein results from TCRdb running MiXCR on the RACE reads. The sample holds fewer than 85,000 distinct CDR3 sequences, roughly 10% seen once. Described time point: patch test 2, 6 weeks after DPC sensitization. Sample treatment: therapeutic diphenylcyclopropenone sensitization with weekly scalp DPC. The sequencing used whole blood, collected in connection with sensitization to the hapten diphenylcyclopropenone (DPC). The source of these receptors is a woman aged 25 to 45 with alopecia areata. Some clones in this sample may be carry-over from other donors' samples.

In its sample, this clonotype was seen many times. The rearrangement links TRBV13 to TRBJ1-3; 8 nucleotides agree with TRBD1. This CDR3 comprises 15 residues. CDR1 and CDR2 from the germline V gene are PRHDT and FYEKMQ (reference sequence). Trimming cost V 0 bases and J 2 bases; bases outside gene matches: 0. In DNA, the CDR3 is TGTGCCAGCAGCTTAGGGGACAGGGCTGGAAACACCATATATTTT. Protein product: CASSLGDRAGNTIYF.

This clonotype was found many times. The rearrangement links TRBV5-1 to TRBJ2-7, with TRBD1 matching over 9 bases. V gave up 1 base and J gave up 5 bases; unmatched junction bases: 7. CDR1 and CDR2 (germline): SGHRS, YFSETQ. The CDR3 loop spans 15 amino acids. Written as DNA, the CDR3 is TGCGCCAGCAGCTTGCAACCGGGACAGGGTCACGAGCAGTACTTC. It is translated as CASSLQPGQGHEQYF.

The chain is built from TRBV12-3 or TRBV12-4 and TRBJ2-3; D is uncertain. The CDR3 is 16 residues long. Deletions cut 8 bases from V and 1 base from J, with 19 bases between. The CDR3 reads CASPTLVVSRTDTQYF. CDR3 sequence (DNA): TGTGCCAGCCCAACCCTCGTGGTTAGTCGCACAGATACGCAGTATTTT.

This clonotype was counted a few times. The chain links TRBV20-1 to TRBJ2-7, with D possibly called TRBD1 or TRBD2 (5 bases each). This CDR3 has 12 residues. Germline CDR1 reads DFQATT; CDR2 reads SNEGSKA (reference sequence). V was trimmed by 5 bases and J by 4 bases, leaving 12 bases between them. The CDR3 sequence is CSAQRWGYEQYF. CDR3 sequence (DNA): TGCAGTGCTCAGCGGTGGGGGTACGAGCAGTACTTC.

As regards this clonotype: Its ends do not fully match the called genes, so a read error is possible. The V gene is TRBV29-1, the J gene TRBJ2-1; D ambiguous. The germline V gene has CDR1 SQVTM and CDR2 ANQGSEA. This CDR3 is 9 amino acids long. CDR3 sequence reads: CSVEDRSLF. The CDR3 DNA follows: TGCAGCGTTGAAGATCGCAGTTTGTTC.

Of note for this clonotype: Sequence at one end of the junction differs from germline and may be a read error. V usage is TRBV4-2 and J usage is TRBJ1-6, with D unresolved. The CDR3 is 15 amino acids. CDR1 is LGHNA, CDR2 YNFKEQ, per germline. The CDR3 nucleotides read TGTGCCAGCAGTCAAGGAGGAGGGTTTAATTCACCCCTCCACTTT. Encoded protein: CASSQGGGFNSPLHF.

J is TRBJ1-3 and V is TRBV7-2; 8 bases align to TRBD1. The CDR3 loop spans 16 amino acids. Trimming removed 5 bases from V and 2 bases from J; junction bases left unmatched: 8. The V gene's germline CDR1 is SGHTA and CDR2 FQGNSA. CDR3 DNA: TGTGCCAGCAGCCTAATTGAGACAGGGGCTGGAAACACCATATATTTT. Protein product: CASSLIETGAGNTIYF.

In this sample, this clonotype turned up once. The chain uses TRBV29-1 and TRBJ1-5; D ambiguous. V was pared by 3 bases and J by 4 bases, with 10 bases between. Per the germline V gene, CDR1 is SQVTM and CDR2 is ANQGSEA. The CDR3 has 13 amino acids. CDR3 sequence (DNA): TGCAGCGTTGACGACAACCTTAATCAGCCCCAGCATTTT. The encoded protein is CSVDDNLNQPQHF.

Many counts were recorded for this clonotype. The V call is TRBV11-2, the J call TRBJ1-2; D possibly corresponds to TRBD1 (6 bases). This CDR3 has 15 residues. Deletions cut 1 base from V and 4 bases from J, with 13 bases between. Germline V lookup: CDR1 SGHAT, CDR2 FQNNGV. The CDR3 DNA reads TGTGCCAGCAGCTTAGGACCCAGGGGAAGCTATGGCTACACCTTC. This sequence encodes CASSLGPRGSYGYTF.

This clonotype has just a few counts. In nucleotides, the CDR3 is TGTGCCATCCGGGACACCCAAGAGACCCAGTACTTC. Translation gives CAIRDTQETQYF. V gene TRBV10-3 combines with J gene TRBJ2-5; D is possibly TRBD1 (6 bases). CDR3 length equals 12 residues. The germline V and J ends were trimmed by 8 bases and 1 base, with 8 bases remaining between them. CDR1 and CDR2 from the germline V gene are ENHRY and SYGVKD.

This clonotype was recorded many times. The chain joins TRBV7-2 to TRBJ1-2; 8 positions match TRBD1. Per the germline V gene, CDR1 is SGHTA and CDR2 is FQGNSA. This CDR3 has 15 amino acids. Germline trimming cut 3 bases from V and 3 bases from J; bases unmatched to any gene: 6. The CDR3, as DNA: TGTGCCAGCAGCTTGGTCGACAGGGGCTACTATGGCTACACCTTC. Its translation is CASSLVDRGYYGYTF.

This clonotype was seen many times. The V gene is TRBV7-6, the J gene TRBJ2-3; D is ambiguous. The CDR3 is made up of 14 amino acids. Trimming cost V 3 bases and J 2 bases, with 9 bases left between them. Germline CDR1 SGHVS, CDR2 FNYEAQ. The CDR3 bases are TGTGCCAGCAGCTTCGGCAAACACACAGATACGCAGTATTTT. It is translated as CASSFGKHTDTQYF.

The chain combines TRBV28 with TRBJ1-1; D unclear. CDR1 and CDR2 from the germline V gene are MDHEN and SYDVKM. The CDR3 runs to 13 residues. The V and J ends lost 6 bases and 0 bases respectively, with 8 bases between them. Here the CDR3 reads CASSADMNTEAFF. CDR3 DNA: TGTGCCAGCAGCGCTGACATGAACACTGAAGCTTTCTTT.

In this sample, this clonotype turned up many times. The chain employs TRBV28 and TRBJ1-4; TRBD1 agrees at 7 bases. Germline loops: CDR1 MDHEN, CDR2 SYDVKM. The CDR3 is 15 residues long. Unmatched junction bases numbered 8, after V lost 4 bases and J lost 6 bases. In DNA, the CDR3 is TGTGCCAGCAGTTCCCGAGGGGGCCGGCATGAAAAACTGTTTTTT. Translated: CASSSRGGRHEKLFF. The full variable domain, rest sourced from reference TRBV28 and TRBJ1-4, is DVKVTQSSRYLVKRTGEKVFLECVQDMDHENMFWYRQDPGLGLRLIYFSYDVKMKEKGDIPEGYSVSREKKERFSLILESASTNQTSMYLCASSSRGGRHEKLFFGSGTQLSVL.

With regard to this clonotype: This sequence may be a read error, since a much larger clone differs from it by one base. V is TRBV20-1 and J is TRBJ2-7; 10 nucleotides align to TRBD2. Germline CDR1 is DFQATT and CDR2 is SNEGSKA (reference sequence). The CDR3 loop spans 13 amino acids. Losses at the gene ends were 8 bases for V and 3 bases for J; bases not matched to a gene: 7. This CDR3 reads CSTLGTSDYEQYF. The CDR3 coding sequence is TGCAGTACCCTGGGGACTAGCGACTACGAGCAGTACTTC.

This rearrangement joins TRBV28 to TRBJ2-2; maybe TRBD1 (5 bases). Germline V gene sequence: CDR1 MDHEN, CDR2 SYDVKM. Deletions cut 6 bases from V and 4 bases from J, with 18 bases between. The CDR3 covers 16 residues. Written as DNA, the CDR3 is TGTGCCAGCAGACCCCCGGGCAGGGAATTCACCGGGGAGCTGTTTTTT. Its translation is CASRPPGREFTGELFF.

This chain uses TRBV12-3 or TRBV12-4 with TRBJ1-2; no clear D gene. CDR3 length: 15 amino acids. V shed 5 bases and J shed 4 bases, with 17 bases lying between them. CDR3 DNA sequence: TGTGCCAGCAGTCTTCGAGGCCAGACCCCCTATGGCTACACCTTC. As protein: CASSLRGQTPYGYTF.

The table lists this clonotype with many counts. The chain recombines TRBV4-3 with TRBJ1-4; D unresolved. CDR3 length: 13 residues. V shed 4 bases and J shed 15 bases, with 18 bases lying between them. CDR1 is LGHNA and CDR2 is YSLEER in the germline V gene. CDR3 sequence reads: CASSRELSGPVFF. The CDR3 DNA follows: TGCGCCAGCAGCCGGGAACTATCGGGTCCGGTGTTTTTT.

This clonotype was seen ten or more times. The DNA of the CDR3 is TGTGCCAGCAGCCATCTCGCAGGGCCTTCGACTTATGGTGAAAAACTGTTTTTT. Translating gives CASSHLAGPSTYGEKLFF. The V and J genes are TRBV3-1 and TRBJ1-4, with D perhaps matching TRBD1 (5 bases). V lost 3 bases and J 7 bases, leaving 24 bases between the germline ends. This CDR3 comprises 18 residues. From germline, CDR1 is LGHDT and CDR2 YNNKEL (reference sequence).

The chain combines TRBV28 with TRBJ1-1; 10 nucleotides agree with TRBD1. V was pared by 5 bases and J by 11 bases, with 8 bases of the junction left unmatched. In germline, CDR1 is MDHEN, CDR2 SYDVKM. The CDR3 totals 13 residues. CDR3 region: CASSTPGQGTAFF. CDR3 coding DNA: TGTGCCAGCAGTACCCCGGGACAGGGGACCGCTTTCTTT. The full variable domain, in which reference TRBV28 and TRBJ1-1 provide the parts outside the CDR3, is DVKVTQSSRYLVKRTGEKVFLECVQDMDHENMFWYRQDPGLGLRLIYFSYDVKMKEKGDIPEGYSVSREKKERFSLILESASTNQTSMYLCASSTPGQGTAFFGQGTRLTVV.

Comments on this clonotype: Since a much larger clone is just one base distant, this may be a read error. The gene calls are TRBV11-2 and TRBJ2-5; tentative D call: TRBD1 (5 bases). CDR3 size: 12 residues. CDR1 is SGHAT and CDR2 is FQNNGV in the germline V gene. In DNA form, the CDR3 reads TGTGCCAGCAGTAGGGGCCAAGAGACCCGGTACTTC. It specifies CASSRGQETRYF.

This clonotype has a count of ten or more. CDR3 sequence (DNA): TGTGCCAGCAGCTTTGGGCAGCATAATTCACCCCTCCACTTT. It yields the protein CASSFGQHNSPLHF. The rearrangement uses TRBV11-2 and TRBJ1-6, with D uncertain. Trimming stripped 3 bases from V and 5 bases from J, with 8 bases between. CDR3 length equals 14 residues. The germline V gene encodes CDR1 SGHAT and CDR2 FQNNGV. Looking up the rest from reference TRBV11-2 and TRBJ1-6 gives the full variable domain: EAGVAQSPRYKIIEKRQSVAFWCNPISGHATLYWYQQILGQGPKLLIQFQNNGVVDDSQLPKDRFSAERLKGVDSTLKIQPAKLEDSAVYLCASSFGQHNSPLHFGNGTRLTVT.

This clonotype was counted ten times or more. The chain joins TRBV14 to TRBJ1-1; D unclear. Trimming cost V 0 bases and J 4 bases, with 9 bases left between them. The CDR3 extends over 14 amino acids. Germline V CDR1 and CDR2: SGHDN, FVKESK. As DNA, the CDR3 is TGTGCCAGCAGCCAAGATCTGGTAGGCACTGAAGCTTTCTTT. Translating it yields CASSQDLVGTEAFF.

This clonotype has at least ten counts. This rearrangement joins TRBV12-3 or TRBV12-4 to TRBJ1-2; D is uncertain. Trimming left V 2 bases short and J 5 bases short, with 9 bases between. The CDR3 spans 13 residues. The CDR3 spells CASSLRQAYGYTF. The CDR3 DNA reads as TGTGCCAGCAGTTTAAGGCAGGCGTATGGCTACACCTTC.

In its sample, this clonotype was seen many times. The chain has TRBV29-1 and TRBJ2-7; TRBD1 matches at 12 bases. Trimming removed 0 bases from V and 5 bases from J; junction bases left unmatched: 8. The germline CDR1 and CDR2 sequences are SQVTM and ANQGSEA. There are 16 residues in the CDR3. The CDR3 loop is CSVEERFGTGGNEQYF. For the CDR3, the DNA is TGCAGCGTTGAAGAGAGGTTCGGGACAGGGGGCAACGAGCAGTACTTC.

V and J are TRBV12-3 or TRBV12-4 and TRBJ1-2; no clear D gene. The V end lost 1 base, the J end lost 4 bases, and 7 bases lay between the germline ends. The CDR3 has 13 residues. CDR3 bases: TGTGCCAGCAGTTTAGGCCAGTTCTATGGCTACACCTTC. It specifies CASSLGQFYGYTF.